Presented here are 6 T cell receptor beta chains from one specimen sequenced in a study of regulatory T cells in long-lasting Graves disease. The time point is: newly diagnosed GD, antithyroid drugs for less than 3 months. After RNA was extracted from PBMCs, the TCR library was made from it. Construction of TCR beta libraries relied on iRepertoire HTBI primers and on Arm-PCR targeting CDR3 regions. TCRdb reprocessed the multiplex PCR reads with MiXCR, giving one entry per CDR3 protein. Of around 470,000 distinct CDR3 sequences in the sample, 14% were seen once. The same data also contributed to another study, on T cells in Graves' hyperthyroidism and ophthalmopathy.

Material: peripheral blood mononuclear cells (PBMCs), obtained at new diagnosis, from a patient treated with antithyroid drugs. The origin of the receptors is a woman in her fifties or sixties with Graves disease.

This CDR3 reads CASSFRNIAYEQYF. CDR3 coding DNA: TGTGCCAGCAGTTTTCGGAACATCGCCTACGAGCAGTACTTC. The chain links TRBV12-3 or TRBV12-4 to TRBJ2-7; D ambiguous. The CDR3 has 14 amino acids. Deletions cut 3 bases from V and 2 bases from J, with 11 bases between.

The chain employs TRBV5-1 and TRBJ1-4; D uncertain. Trimming removed 4 bases at V and 8 bases at J, with 9 bases between. Germline lookup yields CDR1 SGHRS and CDR2 YFSETQ. The CDR3 contains 12 residues. The CDR3 nucleotides are TGCGCCAGCAGCCCGGCGGGCGAAAAACTGTTTTTT. It specifies CASSPAGEKLFF.

The chain couples TRBV9 to TRBJ2-2; D possibly uses TRBD1 or TRBD2 (6 bases each). Deletions cut 0 bases from V and 2 bases from J, with 14 bases between. The CDR3 runs to 17 residues. Germline V gene sequence: CDR1 SGDLS, CDR2 YYNGEE. CDR3 coding DNA: TGTGCCAGCAGCGTAGCTAAGGGGGGATTTAACACCGGGGAGCTGTTTTTT. Translated: CASSVAKGGFNTGELFF.

Ten or more counts support this clonotype. The J gene is TRBJ1-1, the V gene TRBV19, with a tentative D call TRBD1 (5 bases). Trimming took off 6 bases at V and 0 bases at J, with 11 bases between the two ends. This CDR3 comprises 14 residues. CDR1 LNHDA and CDR2 SQIVND come from the germline V gene (reference sequence). Here the CDR3 reads CASRGLGMNTEAFF. CDR3 sequence (DNA): TGTGCCAGTAGGGGACTCGGTATGAACACTGAAGCTTTCTTT.

Many counts were recorded for this clonotype. The chain uses TRBV6-5 and TRBJ1-5, with D perhaps matching TRBD1 (5 bases). The CDR3 extends over 14 amino acids. The germline CDR1 and CDR2 sequences are MNHEY and SVGAGI. V was pared by 4 bases and J by 1 base, with 8 bases between. The CDR3 coding sequence is TGTGCCAGCAGTTCGTGGGGGAGCAATCAGCCCCAGCATTTT. As protein: CASSSWGSNQPQHF.

In this sample, this clonotype turned up many times. The genes are TRBV7-9 and TRBJ1-1, with a tentative D call TRBD1 (6 bases). The length of the CDR3 is 14 residues. From germline, CDR1 is SEHNR and CDR2 FQNEAQ (reference sequence). Trimming pared 2 bases from V and 4 bases from J, leaving 11 bases between. The CDR3 loop reads CASSLIQGGTEAFF. The CDR3 bases are TGTGCCAGCAGCTTAATTCAAGGGGGCACTGAAGCTTTCTTT.